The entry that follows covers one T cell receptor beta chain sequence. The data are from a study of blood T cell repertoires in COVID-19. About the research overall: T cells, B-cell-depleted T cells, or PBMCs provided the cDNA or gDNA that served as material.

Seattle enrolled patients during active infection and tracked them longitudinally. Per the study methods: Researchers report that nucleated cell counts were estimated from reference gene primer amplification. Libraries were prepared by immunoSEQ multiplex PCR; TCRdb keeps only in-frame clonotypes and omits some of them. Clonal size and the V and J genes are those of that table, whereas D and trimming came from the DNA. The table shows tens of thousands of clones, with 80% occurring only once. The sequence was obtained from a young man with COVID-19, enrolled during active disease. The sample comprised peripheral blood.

Here the CDR3 reads CASRAGVEQYF. In nucleotides, the CDR3 is TGTGCCAGCAGGGCAGGGGTCGAGCAGTACTTC. This chain links TRBV2 with TRBJ2-7; weak D call: TRBD1 (6 bases). The CDR3 loop spans 11 amino acids. V lost 6 bases and J 6 bases, leaving 9 bases between the germline ends. The V gene's germline CDR1 is SNHLY and CDR2 FYNNEI.